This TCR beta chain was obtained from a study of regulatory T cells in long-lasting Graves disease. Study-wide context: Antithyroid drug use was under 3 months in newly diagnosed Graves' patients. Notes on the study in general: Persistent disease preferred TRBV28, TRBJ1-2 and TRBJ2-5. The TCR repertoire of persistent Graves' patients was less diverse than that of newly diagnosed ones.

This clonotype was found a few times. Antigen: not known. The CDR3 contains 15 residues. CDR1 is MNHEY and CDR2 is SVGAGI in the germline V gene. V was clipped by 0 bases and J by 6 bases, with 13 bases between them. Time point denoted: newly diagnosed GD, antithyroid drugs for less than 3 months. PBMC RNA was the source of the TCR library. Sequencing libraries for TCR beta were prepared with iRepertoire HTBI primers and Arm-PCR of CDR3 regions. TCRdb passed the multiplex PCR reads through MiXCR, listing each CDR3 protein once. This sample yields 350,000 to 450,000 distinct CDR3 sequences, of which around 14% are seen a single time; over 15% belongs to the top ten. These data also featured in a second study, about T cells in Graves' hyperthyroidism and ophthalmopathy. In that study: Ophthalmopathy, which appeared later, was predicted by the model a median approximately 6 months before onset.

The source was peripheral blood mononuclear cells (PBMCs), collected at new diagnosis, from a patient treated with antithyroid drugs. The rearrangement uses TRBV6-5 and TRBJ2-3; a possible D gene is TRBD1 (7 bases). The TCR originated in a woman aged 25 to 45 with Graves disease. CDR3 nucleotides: TGTGCCAGCAGTTACTCCAGGGGGGCGGGGGATACGCAGTATTTT. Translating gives CASSYSRGAGDTQYF.